These 30 T cell receptor beta chains were all obtained from the same sample, sequenced in a study of T-cell memory formation after mild COVID-19. TCRdb called the 5' RACE reads again in MiXCR, with one record for every CDR3 protein. Of 150,000 to 200,000 distinct CDR3 sequences listed, 9.5% to 13% are singletons. Sequencing was carried out using PBMCs or a T cell subset sorted from them (not recorded which). Receptors originate from a man between 18 and 35 years old who had mild COVID-19 (a few samples of this study predate the infection). Cell type and time point are not known.

The sample holds many counts of this clonotype. This chain joins TRBV6-5 and TRBJ2-1; either TRBD1 or TRBD2 may fit D (6 bases each). V was shortened by 0 bases and J by 9 bases, with 21 bases between the two germline ends. The CDR3 runs to 17 residues. Germline CDR1 and CDR2: MNHEY and SVGAGI. DNA for the CDR3: TGTGCCAGCAGTTACTCGATGGGGGGCCTCTCGAGGGGTGAGCAGTTCTTC. Protein: CASSYSMGGLSRGEQFF.

The table lists this clonotype with many counts. V usage is TRBV10-1 and J usage is TRBJ2-5; 7 nucleotides match TRBD1. This CDR3 contains 16 residues. Germline CDR1 and CDR2: WNHNN and SYGVQD (reference sequence). The J segment lost 2 bases and the V segment lost 6 bases, leaving 12 bases of the junction unmatched. CDR3 amino acids: CASSGDRVLPQETQYF. DNA for the CDR3: TGCGCCAGCAGCGGTGACAGGGTCTTGCCTCAAGAGACCCAGTACTTC.

The chain carries TRBV18 and TRBJ2-7; either TRBD1 or TRBD2 may supply D (5 bases each). Germline assignment: CDR1 KGHSH and CDR2 LQKENI. CDR3 length equals 16 residues. Trimming shortened V by 0 bases and J by 2 bases, and 14 bases separated the two germline ends. The CDR3 protein is CASSPPGAGTTYEQYF. DNA of the CDR3: TGTGCCAGCTCACCACCAGGGGCCGGGACCACCTACGAGCAGTACTTC.

This clonotype was seen ten or more times. The V call is TRBV4-3, the J call TRBJ1-3; D not certain. The CDR3 sequence is 15 residues long. Germline V CDR1 and CDR2: LGHNA, YSLEER. Trimming stripped 0 bases from V and 2 bases from J, with 8 bases between. The chain's CDR3 is CASSQDIQPGNTIYF. The CDR3 DNA reads as TGCGCCAGCAGCCAAGATATACAACCTGGAAACACCATATATTTT.

This clonotype came up a few times. J is TRBJ1-6 and V is TRBV12-3 or TRBV12-4, with TRBD1 matching over 10 bases. The CDR3 runs to 15 residues. J was trimmed by 6 bases and V by 8 bases; bases with no gene match: 7. The CDR3, as DNA: TGTGCCAGCCGAACGGGGGACAGGGGTAATTCACCCCTCCACTTT. It translates to CASRTGDRGNSPLHF.

This clonotype has more than one count but fewer than ten. This sequence joins TRBV7-9 and TRBJ2-7; D not resolved. V dropped 3 bases and J dropped 0 bases, with 3 bases sitting between them. The CDR3 sequence is 12 residues long. Per germline, CDR1 SEHNR and CDR2 FQNEAQ (reference sequence). The CDR3 DNA reads TGTGCCAGCAGCTTCTCCTCCTACGAGCAGTACGTC. Translated: CASSFSSYEQYV.

A few counts support this clonotype. V and J are TRBV6-5 and TRBJ2-1, with 7 bases that match TRBD1. The CDR3 contains 13 residues. The V gene's germline CDR1 is MNHEY and CDR2 SVGAGI. V was clipped by 2 bases and J by 12 bases; unmatched bases: 7. CDR3 sequence reads: CASSYRGQPVQFF. CDR3 coding DNA: TGTGCCAGCAGTTACCGGGGACAGCCGGTGCAGTTCTTC.

This clonotype was counted a few times. The chain employs TRBV11-2 and TRBJ2-1; 7 bases align to TRBD1. The CDR3 covers 15 residues. V dropped 5 bases and J dropped 0; count of bases not matched to a gene: 4. Germline loops: CDR1 SGHAT, CDR2 FQNNGV. The chain's CDR3 is CASSKTGISYNEQFF. DNA for the CDR3: TGTGCCAGCAGCAAGACAGGGATCTCCTACAATGAGCAGTTCTTC.

The chain is built from TRBV5-1 and TRBJ1-2; D perhaps matches TRBD1 (6 bases). V lost 0 bases, J lost 4 bases, and 10 bases lay in between. This CDR3 has 14 residues. The germline V gene encodes CDR1 SGHRS and CDR2 YFSETQ. The CDR3 protein is CASSLAGGRYGYTF. In nucleotides, the CDR3 is TGCGCCAGCAGCTTGGCCGGGGGGCGCTATGGCTACACCTTC.

There are a few counts of this clonotype. The V gene is TRBV15, the J gene TRBJ2-7; 7 bases are shared with TRBD1. J was trimmed by 6 bases and V by 3 bases; bases with no gene match: 8. Germline lookup yields CDR1 LNHNV and CDR2 YYDKDF (reference sequence). This CDR3 spans 14 amino acids. The CDR3 region is CATSRGQSIGEQYV. The CDR3 DNA reads TGTGCCACCAGCAGGGGACAGTCAATTGGCGAGCAGTACGTC.

CDR3 amino acids: CASSLPGGNGYTF. The CDR3 DNA follows: TGTGCCAGCAGCTTACCCGGGGGGAATGGCTACACCTTC. V is TRBV7-3 and J is TRBJ1-2; D possibly corresponds to TRBD1 (5 bases). This CDR3 is 13 amino acids long. Germline V gene data show CDR1 as SGHTA and CDR2 as FQGTGA. The germline V and J ends were trimmed by 2 bases and 6 bases, with 10 bases remaining between them. Based on the CDR3 plus reference TRBV7-3 and TRBJ1-2, the full variable domain is GAGVSQTPSNKVTEKGKYVELRCDPISGHTALYWYRQSLGQGPEFLIYFQGTGAADDSGLPNDRFFAVRPEGSVSTLKIQRTERGDSAVYLCASSLPGGNGYTFGSGTRLTVV.

In its sample, this clonotype was seen a few times. The chain couples TRBV7-2 to TRBJ1-5; D remains unclear. Trimming left V 1 base short and J 6 bases short, with 7 bases between. The V gene's germline CDR1 is SGHTA and CDR2 FQGNSA. The CDR3 extends over 13 amino acids. CDR3 residues: CASSLDPRQPQHF. The CDR3 nucleotides are TGTGCCAGCAGCTTAGACCCTCGTCAGCCCCAGCATTTT.

The sample holds a few counts of this clonotype. V gene TRBV2 combines with J gene TRBJ2-2; TRBD1 is a possible D gene (5 bases). Trimming took off 2 bases at V and 4 bases at J, with 17 bases between the two ends. The germline CDR1 and CDR2 sequences are SNHLY and FYNNEI. This CDR3 has 17 residues. The CDR3 DNA reads TGTGCCAGCAGTGAAAGGGGCAGCCGAACCCTCACCGGGGAGCTGTTTTTT. Translated: CASSERGSRTLTGELFF.

The V call is TRBV7-9, the J call TRBJ2-1; D is unclear. V lost 7 bases, J lost 8 bases, and 9 bases lay in between. This CDR3 region has 11 residues. The germline gives CDR1 SEHNR, CDR2 FQNEAQ (reference sequence). CDR3 loop: CASTLQDEQFF. As DNA, the CDR3 is TGTGCCAGCACGCTTCAGGATGAGCAGTTCTTC. Filled out from reference TRBV7-9 and TRBJ2-1, the complete variable domain reads DTGVSQNPRHKITKRGQNVTFRCDPISEHNRLYWYRQTLGQGPEFLTYFQNEAQLEKSRLLSDRFSAERPKGSFSTLEIQRTEQGDSAMYLCASTLQDEQFFGPGTRLTVL.

This clonotype has more than one count but fewer than ten. The chain combines TRBV28 with TRBJ1-3; no definite D call. The V gene's germline CDR1 is MDHEN and CDR2 SYDVKM. The CDR3 has 15 amino acids. V dropped 3 bases and J dropped 0 bases, with 9 bases sitting between them. CDR3 sequence: CASSLYGSSGNTIYF. CDR3 sequence (DNA): TGTGCCAGCAGTTTGTACGGAAGCTCTGGAAACACCATATATTTT.

The V call is TRBV12-3 or TRBV12-4, the J call TRBJ1-5; 7 nucleotides line up with TRBD1. The CDR3 totals 15 residues. Trimming at V came to 3 bases and at J to 1 base, leaving 3 bases not matched to a gene. CDR3 amino acids: CASSFRGLSNQPQHF. Written as DNA, the CDR3 is TGTGCCAGCAGTTTCAGGGGGTTAAGCAATCAGCCCCAGCATTTT.

V gene TRBV5-1 combines with J gene TRBJ2-3; 9 bases are shared with TRBD1. V lost 3 bases, J lost 2 bases, and 1 base stayed unmatched. Germline V lookup: CDR1 SGHRS, CDR2 YFSETQ. The CDR3 loop spans 14 amino acids. CDR3 region: CASSWDRVTDTQYF. CDR3 DNA sequence: TGCGCCAGCAGCTGGGACAGGGTCACAGATACGCAGTATTTT.

This clonotype was seen more than once but under ten times. This chain connects TRBV12-3 or TRBV12-4 to TRBJ1-2; D is uncertain. The CDR3 spans 13 residues. The V gene lost 5 bases and the J gene lost 4 bases, with 11 bases spanning the gap. The CDR3 reads CASSPLSPYGYTF. The CDR3 nucleotides read TGTGCCAGCAGTCCCTTGAGCCCCTATGGCTACACCTTC.

This clonotype was recorded at least ten times. The chain employs TRBV7-8 and TRBJ2-3, with D unresolved. Trimming took 2 bases from V and 0 from J, leaving 6 bases between them. CDR1 and CDR2 from the germline V gene are SGHVS and FQNEAQ. This CDR3 has 14 amino acids. CDR3 in amino acids: CASSLQASTDTQYF. As DNA, the CDR3 is TGTGCCAGCAGCTTACAGGCTAGCACAGATACGCAGTATTTT.

This clonotype was seen a handful of times. The J gene is TRBJ1-5, the V gene TRBV6-2 or TRBV6-3; no reliable D call. The CDR3 totals 15 residues. V was clipped by 2 bases and J by 6 bases, with 14 bases between them. The V gene's germline CDR1 is MNHEY and CDR2 SVGEGT. DNA of the CDR3: TGTGCCAGCAGTTACGGGAGGGCAGGTGGTCAGCCCCAGCATTTT. Its protein is CASSYGRAGGQPQHF.

Only a few counts were recorded for this clonotype. CDR3 nucleotides: TGTGCCAGCACCGTATTGACAGGACGGGGAAGGAACACTGAAGCTTTCTTT. As protein: CASTVLTGRGRNTEAFF. The rearrangement uses TRBV7-2 and TRBJ1-1, with D possibly TRBD1 on 6 matching bases. Germline-derived CDR1 and CDR2 are SGHTA and FQGNSA. This CDR3 contains 17 residues. The V end was cut by 7 bases, the J end by 1 base, with 22 bases between.

The rearrangement uses TRBV29-1 and TRBJ1-6; TRBD1 matches at 8 bases. CDR1 is SQVTM, CDR2 ANQGSEA, per germline. The CDR3 is 13 residues long. CDR3 nucleotide sequence: TGCAGTTACCGGACAGGGAATAATTCACCCCTCCACTTT. It encodes CSYRTGNNSPLHF.

The chain joins TRBV5-1 to TRBJ2-1; 8 bases line up with TRBD1. Germline V gives CDR1 SGHRS, CDR2 YFSETQ. The CDR3 runs 16 residues. Trimming at V came to 3 bases and at J to 4 bases, leaving 9 bases not matched to a gene. CDR3 protein: CASSYWTGNLYNEQFF. CDR3 nucleotides: TGCGCCAGCAGCTATTGGACAGGGAATTTATACAATGAGCAGTTCTTC.

This clonotype was seen a few times. The chain links TRBV6-6 to TRBJ2-7; 9 nucleotides match TRBD1. The CDR3 totals 13 residues. The J segment lost 6 bases and the V segment lost 7 bases, leaving 7 bases of the junction unmatched. Germline V gene sequence: CDR1 MNHNY, CDR2 SVGAGI (reference sequence). CDR3 nucleotide sequence: TGTGCCAGCACGTCCCTGGACAGGGGCGAGCAGTACGTC. It translates to CASTSLDRGEQYV.

This clonotype was seen a few times. This sequence joins TRBV11-2 and TRBJ1-2; D is uncertain. The CDR3 runs 13 residues. V lost 5 bases, J lost 7 bases, and 14 bases lay in between. Germline V gives CDR1 SGHAT, CDR2 FQNNGV. DNA of the CDR3: TGTGCCAGCAGCCCTACAAGGGAAGGTGGCTACACCTTC. It is translated as CASSPTREGGYTF.

The sample holds a few counts of this clonotype. V is TRBV29-1 and J is TRBJ1-5; D is ambiguous. V was shortened by 4 bases and J by 6 bases, with 13 bases between the two germline ends. Germline CDR1 SQVTM, CDR2 ANQGSEA. CDR3 length equals 13 residues. In DNA, the CDR3 is TGCAGCGTTGTTTCTGGGGTCGGTCAGCCCCAGCATTTT. This sequence encodes CSVVSGVGQPQHF.

This chain joins TRBV9 and TRBJ2-5; TRBD2 is a possible D gene (6 bases). The V and J ends lost 2 bases and 5 bases respectively, with 10 bases between them. The CDR3 loop spans 13 amino acids. The germline V gene has CDR1 SGDLS and CDR2 YYNGEE. Here the CDR3 reads CASSVTGEETQYF. The DNA for the CDR3 is TGTGCCAGCAGCGTTACGGGGGAGGAGACCCAGTACTTC.

The chain recombines TRBV19 with TRBJ1-1; D perhaps matches TRBD1 (5 bases). Germline V CDR1 and CDR2: LNHDA, SQIVND (reference sequence). Trimming took off 7 bases at V and 3 bases at J, with 12 bases between the two ends. This CDR3 comprises 13 residues. CDR3: CASTPRADTEAFF. In DNA form, the CDR3 reads TGTGCCAGTACCCCCAGGGCTGACACTGAAGCTTTCTTT.

This clonotype has a handful of counts. V usage is TRBV27 and J usage is TRBJ2-5; possibly TRBD1 for D (8 bases). V shed 5 bases and J shed 7 bases, with 17 bases lying between them. This CDR3 region has 14 residues. In germline, CDR1 is MNHEY, CDR2 SMNVEV (reference sequence). In DNA, the CDR3 is TGTGCCAGCAGTACGGCGACAGGGGAGGGGACCCAGTACTTC. Protein: CASSTATGEGTQYF.

The chain couples TRBV20-1 to TRBJ2-2; D uncertain. CDR1 DFQATT and CDR2 SNEGSKA come from the germline V gene (reference sequence). The CDR3 contains 14 residues. V dropped 3 bases and J dropped 4 bases, with 12 bases sitting between them. The CDR3 loop reads CSASVGQVTGELFF. CDR3 in DNA: TGCAGTGCTAGCGTGGGTCAGGTCACCGGGGAGCTGTTTTTT.